The present T cell receptor beta chain was sequenced within a study of T-cell reconstitution after alpha-beta-depleted transplantation in children. Broader study findings: From newly produced T cells came most of the T-cell counts and diversity one year after transplant. Two months or so post-transplant, alpha-beta T cells reportedly derived from several hundred expanded graft clones. In some patients, recipient T cells and intrathymic progenitors surviving conditioning explained high day-60 diversity.

Unique molecular identifiers were built into the TCRbeta library. TCRdb recomputed calls from the PCR reads with MiXCR, one row per CDR3 protein. The table has around 450,000 distinct CDR3 sequences, approximately 42% seen once. In the case of this clonotype: What it binds is not known.

The V end was cut by 3 bases, the J end by 2 bases, with 8 bases between. This CDR3 is 13 amino acids long. The germline CDR1 and CDR2 sequences are MDHEN and SYDVKM. The clonotype comes from a girl aged 2 to 9 with aplastic anemia, due to receive a stem cell transplant. The input for sequencing was PBMCs, taken before TCRalphabeta/CD19-depleted stem cell transplant. The V gene is TRBV28, the J gene TRBJ2-7; D is perhaps TRBD1 (5 bases). The CDR3 DNA reads TGTGCCAGCAGTTTGGGGCACCCCTACGAGCAGTACTTC. Residues: CASSLGHPYEQYF.